This T cell receptor (beta chain) was identified during a study of shared clonotypes between healthy human individuals. When replicate PCRs were run on sorted subsets, they used 200 to 250 ng DNA, about 30,000 T cell genomes. TCRdb keeps only in-frame clones here, not all; method: immunoSEQ multiplex PCR. The sample has more than 550,000 clones; just over 90% are singletons. CD45RO-negative, CCR7-positively selected cells formed the naive CD8 fraction, excluding terminally differentiated effector memory CD45RA+ cells. Those who donated were healthy HIV-negative adults, with no recent acute infections or vaccinations reported. The receptor comes from a man aged 30-40 years in good health. The sample was naive CD8+ T cells sorted from blood.

The CDR3 region has the DNA TGTGCCAGCAGCGGACAGGGTATCAATCAGCCCCAGCATTTT. The encoded protein is CASSGQGINQPQHF. The chain combines TRBV9 with TRBJ1-5; 7 nucleotides agree with TRBD1. V lost 3 bases to trimming and J lost 3 bases; unmatched junction nucleotides: 3. Germline CDR1 and CDR2: SGDLS and YYNGEE. This CDR3 contains 14 residues.